A single sample gave rise to the 27 T cell receptor beta chains below, sequenced in a study of T cells in Graves' hyperthyroidism and ophthalmopathy. The CDR3 regions of TCR beta were amplified from RNA transcripts. HTBI primers were the set used in a first-round RT-PCR of the TCR CDR3. TCRdb independently ran MiXCR on the multiplex PCR reads; one entry per CDR3 protein. The sample comprises 550,000 to 600,000 distinct CDR3 sequences, roughly a sixth of which are singletons, and roughly 18% rests with the top ten. The sample was blood. Every receptor here comes from a young woman with Graves' hyperthyroidism.

This clonotype was seen ten or more times. This sequence joins TRBV7-9 and TRBJ2-5; maybe TRBD1 (6 bases). V lost 5 bases to trimming and J lost 2 bases, with 12 bases between them. The CDR3 covers 14 residues. Germline V gene data show CDR1 as SEHNR and CDR2 as FQNEAQ (reference sequence). Written as DNA, the CDR3 is TGTGCCAGCAGCAGGGGGTCGGCTCAAGAGACCCAGTACTTC. This gives the protein CASSRGSAQETQYF.

The chain couples TRBV3-1 to TRBJ2-7; a weak D match, TRBD2 (6 bases). Germline V gives CDR1 LGHDT, CDR2 YNNKEL (reference sequence). V was pared by 3 bases and J by 3 bases, with 15 bases between. The CDR3 totals 15 residues. CDR3 DNA sequence: TGTGCCAGCAGCCAGATTCCAGCGGGCAACTACGAGCAGTACTTC. Translation: CASSQIPAGNYEQYF.

The chain links TRBV12-3 or TRBV12-4 to TRBJ1-3, with TRBD1 identical over 8 bases. The CDR3 is 17 amino acids. V lost 5 bases and J lost 4; bases outside the gene matches: 13. The CDR3 region is CASSTPRAQGEGNTIYF. The CDR3 nucleotides read TGTGCCAGCAGTACCCCCCGCGCACAGGGGGAAGGAAACACCATATATTTT.

This chain joins TRBV10-1 and TRBJ2-7, with D uncertain. CDR1 and CDR2 from the germline V gene are WNHNN and SYGVQD (reference sequence). With 0 bases removed from V and 5 bases from J, the gap between germline ends came to 14 bases. CDR3 length equals 15 residues. CDR3 protein: CASSESVVTSDEQYF. CDR3 DNA: TGCGCCAGCAGTGAGTCGGTAGTGACGAGCGACGAGCAGTACTTC.

The chain uses TRBV7-8 and TRBJ1-2, with TRBD1 identical over 11 bases. Germline V gene sequence: CDR1 SGHVS, CDR2 FQNEAQ. V gave up 3 bases and J gave up 3 bases; unmatched junction bases: 6. The CDR3 runs to 16 residues. The CDR3 DNA sequence: TGTGCCAGCAGCTTCCTACGGACAGGGGGCCACTATGGCTACACCTTC. As protein: CASSFLRTGGHYGYTF.

Ten or more counts support this clonotype. The rearrangement uses TRBV29-1 and TRBJ2-3; D is perhaps TRBD2 (6 bases). The germline V gene encodes CDR1 SQVTM and CDR2 ANQGSEA. The V gene lost 0 bases and the J gene lost 3 bases, with 22 bases spanning the gap. The CDR3 sequence is 18 residues long. The CDR3 here is CSVEDDVDGGDSTDTQYF. As DNA, the CDR3 is TGCAGCGTTGAAGATGATGTAGACGGGGGAGACTCAACAGATACGCAGTATTTT.

This clonotype was found many times. The chain couples TRBV18 to TRBJ2-3; 14 bases map to TRBD2. Unmatched junction bases numbered 2, after V lost 8 bases and J lost 7 bases. The CDR3 spans 13 residues. Germline assignment: CDR1 KGHSH and CDR2 LQKENI. The CDR3 spells CASGTSGRNTQYF. Here the CDR3 DNA reads TGTGCCAGCGGGACTAGCGGGAGAAATACGCAGTATTTT.

V gene TRBV20-1 combines with J gene TRBJ1-5, with a possible D match to TRBD1 (5 bases). The CDR3 is 16 residues long. Trimming took 1 base from V and 2 from J, leaving 15 bases between them. The germline V gene has CDR1 DFQATT and CDR2 SNEGSKA (reference sequence). CDR3 region: CSARVRWGGGNQPQHF. As DNA, the CDR3 is TGCAGTGCTAGAGTGAGGTGGGGGGGAGGCAATCAGCCCCAGCATTTT.

This clonotype was observed many times. J is TRBJ2-5 and V is TRBV12-3 or TRBV12-4; 7 bases map to TRBD2. The CDR3 is 13 residues long. Trimming cost V 5 bases and J 5 bases; bases outside gene matches: 5. DNA for the CDR3: TGTGCCAGCAGTGGACGGGGGGTTGAGACCCAGTACTTC. Its translation: CASSGRGVETQYF.

The CDR3 sequence is CASSLKGGISYEQYF. The CDR3 region has the DNA TGCGCCAGCAGCTTGAAGGGCGGCATCTCCTACGAGCAGTACTTC. V usage is TRBV5-1 and J usage is TRBJ2-7, with D hard to call. Germline CDR1 reads SGHRS; CDR2 reads YFSETQ. The CDR3 is made up of 15 amino acids. V was trimmed by 1 base and J by 0 bases, leaving 11 bases between them.

Many counts were recorded for this clonotype. V is TRBV5-1 and J is TRBJ2-1; 10 nucleotides line up with TRBD2. Germline V CDR1 and CDR2: SGHRS, YFSETQ. Trimming removed 4 bases from V and 3 bases from J; junction bases left unmatched: 7. This CDR3 is 16 amino acids long. The CDR3 DNA reads TGCGCCAGCAGCCAACCTACTAGCGGGGACTACAATGAGCAGTTCTTC. Translated, it gives CASSQPTSGDYNEQFF. Full variable domain (remainder filled in from reference TRBV5-1 and TRBJ2-1): KAGVTQTPRYLIKTRGQQVTLSCSPISGHRSVSWYQQTPGQGLQFLFEYFSETQRNKGNFPGRFSGRQFSNSRSEMNVSTLELGDSALYLCASSQPTSGDYNEQFFGPGTRLTVL.

This clonotype appeared many times. V usage is TRBV20-1 and J usage is TRBJ1-2; tentative D call: TRBD1 (6 bases). This CDR3 contains 15 residues. Per the germline V gene, CDR1 is DFQATT and CDR2 is SNEGSKA (reference sequence). V gave up 5 bases and J gave up 6 bases, with 22 bases separating them. CDR3 amino acids: CSAVKSGLTGNGYTF. CDR3 DNA: TGCAGTGCTGTCAAGTCGGGTTTAACAGGGAATGGCTACACCTTC.

This clonotype turned up a few times. The chain recombines TRBV15 with TRBJ2-5; D not certain. Trimming removed 1 base from V and 2 bases from J, with 5 bases in between. Germline V lookup: CDR1 LNHNV, CDR2 YYDKDF (reference sequence). CDR3 length: 13 amino acids. The CDR3, as DNA: TGTGCCACCAGCAGAGGGCTTCAAGAGACCCAGTACTTC. It codes for CATSRGLQETQYF.

A few counts support this clonotype. V gene TRBV28 combines with J gene TRBJ2-3; TRBD2 aligns across 8 bases. J lost 4 bases, V lost 8 bases, and 8 bases had no gene match. The CDR3 runs to 14 residues. Looked up from germline, CDR1 is MDHEN and CDR2 is SYDVKM. The CDR3 is CASRVAGGPDTQYF. The CDR3 DNA sequence: TGTGCCAGCCGCGTCGCGGGAGGCCCAGATACGCAGTATTTT.

This clonotype was observed a few times. The V and J genes are TRBV10-3 and TRBJ2-1; D gene uncertain. V was trimmed by 10 bases and J by 7 bases, leaving 14 bases between them. The CDR3 has 12 residues. Germline loops: CDR1 ENHRY, CDR2 SYGVKD. The CDR3 protein is CASCNPGNEQFF. The CDR3 DNA reads TGTGCCAGCTGTAATCCCGGGAATGAGCAGTTCTTC.

The chain uses TRBV2 and TRBJ2-1, with 7 bases fitting TRBD2. CDR1 is SNHLY, CDR2 FYNNEI, per germline. The J segment lost 5 bases and the V segment lost 7 bases, leaving 2 bases of the junction unmatched. This CDR3 spans 12 amino acids. Written as DNA, the CDR3 is TGTGCCAGCAAGGGGACTAACAATGAGCAGTTCTTC. Translation gives CASKGTNNEQFF.

This clonotype was picked up a small number of times. V usage is TRBV7-9 and J usage is TRBJ1-1, with TRBD1 as a possible D gene (6 bases). This CDR3 is 15 amino acids long. Trimming removed 4 bases at V and 0 bases at J, with 12 bases between. Germline assignment: CDR1 SEHNR and CDR2 FQNEAQ (reference sequence). CDR3 amino acids: CASSSLQGLNTEAFF. CDR3 sequence (DNA): TGTGCCAGCAGCTCCTTACAGGGCTTGAACACTGAAGCTTTCTTT.

This clonotype has more than one count but fewer than ten. This chain joins TRBV7-2 and TRBJ1-4; D may be TRBD1 (6 bases). V was clipped by 5 bases and J by 7 bases, with 20 bases between them. The CDR3 totals 16 residues. Germline CDR1 reads SGHTA; CDR2 reads FQGNSA. The DNA for the CDR3 is TGTGCCAGCAGCCTACAGGGCGGGGTATTGAGTGAAAAACTGTTTTTT. Translation gives CASSLQGGVLSEKLFF.

This clonotype was counted a few times. CDR3 nucleotide sequence: TGTGCCTGGACGGCCGGGTGGCTAATCGATACGCAGTATTTT. Its protein is CAWTAGWLIDTQYF. V and J are TRBV30 and TRBJ2-3, with D hard to call. The CDR3 runs 14 residues. Per the germline V gene, CDR1 is GTSNPN and CDR2 is SVGIG (reference sequence). V lost 4 bases, J lost 6 bases, and 17 bases lay in between.

This clonotype turned up a few times. The V call is TRBV6-4, the J call TRBJ1-1, with D tentatively TRBD1 (6 bases). The CDR3 length is 16 residues. V lost 6 bases and J lost 1, with 18 bases in between. Germline lookup yields CDR1 MRHNA and CDR2 SNTAGT. In DNA form, the CDR3 reads TGTGCCAGCAGATTAGACCGGGACATGGAGAACACTGAAGCTTTCTTT. This encodes CASRLDRDMENTEAFF.

This clonotype was seen only a few times. The CDR3 sequence is CASSFGQGRNEQFF. In nucleotides, the CDR3 is TGTGCCAGCAGTTTCGGGCAGGGGAGGAATGAGCAGTTCTTC. The chain combines TRBV27 with TRBJ2-1; possibly TRBD1 or TRBD2 for D (6 bases each). This CDR3 has 14 amino acids. Trimming removed 3 bases from V and 7 bases from J, with 13 bases in between. Per the germline V gene, CDR1 is MNHEY and CDR2 is SMNVEV (reference sequence).

A few counts support this clonotype. This chain connects TRBV15 to TRBJ2-1; TRBD1 might be the D (7 bases). Trimming took 5 bases from V and 7 from J, leaving 18 bases between them. The CDR3 totals 15 residues. Germline CDR1 is LNHNV and CDR2 is YYDKDF (reference sequence). Here the CDR3 reads CATSAPRAGGNEQFF. The CDR3, as DNA: TGTGCCACCAGCGCCCCTCGGGCAGGGGGGAATGAGCAGTTCTTC.

V usage is TRBV5-1 and J usage is TRBJ2-2, with 8 bases fitting TRBD2. Germline CDR1 is SGHRS and CDR2 is YFSETQ. This CDR3 has 16 residues. The V gene end was trimmed by 4 bases and the J gene end by 0 bases; junction bases not matched to a gene: 5. The chain's CDR3 is CASSGSAGANTGELFF. The CDR3 coding sequence is TGCGCCAGCAGCGGATCAGCGGGGGCGAACACCGGGGAGCTGTTTTTT.

This clonotype was found many times. The chain has TRBV3-1 and TRBJ1-1; D unresolved. CDR3 size: 15 residues. V was cut by 6 bases and J by 1 base, with 15 bases left in between. The germline gives CDR1 LGHDT, CDR2 YNNKEL (reference sequence). CDR3 DNA: TGTGCCAGCAGAAAGACCCCCCGGGGGAACACTGAAGCTTTCTTT. This gives the protein CASRKTPRGNTEAFF.

This clonotype was recorded at least ten times. The chain combines TRBV7-9 with TRBJ2-3; unclear D gene. Trimming took 5 bases from V and 0 from J, leaving 12 bases between them. The germline V gene has CDR1 SEHNR and CDR2 FQNEAQ (reference sequence). The CDR3 totals 15 residues. The CDR3 is CASSTSIASTDTQYF. CDR3 coding DNA: TGTGCCAGCAGCACCTCGATAGCTAGCACAGATACGCAGTATTTT.

This clonotype was seen repeatedly, ten times or more. The rearrangement links TRBV11-3 to TRBJ2-1; the D gene is possibly TRBD2 (6 bases). V lost 4 bases and J lost 7, with 23 bases in between. In germline, CDR1 is SGHNT, CDR2 YENEEA. The CDR3 loop spans 17 amino acids. The CDR3 region is CASSSRDGVRAGNEQFF. As DNA, the CDR3 is TGTGCCAGCAGCTCAAGGGACGGCGTGCGGGCGGGGAATGAGCAGTTCTTC.

This clonotype was counted ten times or more. The chain joins TRBV3-1 to TRBJ2-3; the D gene could be TRBD1 or TRBD2 (5 bases each). CDR3 length: 16 amino acids. V was trimmed by 5 bases and J by 2 bases, leaving 17 bases between them. CDR1 LGHDT and CDR2 YNNKEL come from the germline V gene (reference sequence). This CDR3 is CASSDVRGLYTDTQYF. The CDR3 DNA reads as TGTGCCAGCAGCGACGTCCGGGGCCTTTACACAGATACGCAGTATTTT.